This T cell receptor (beta chain) was recovered during a study of T cell repertoires in cytomegalovirus infection. Study context: CMV infection and matching HLA type were both indicated by public TCR beta signatures.

The CDR3 runs to 15 residues. Germline lookup yields CDR1 SQVTM and CDR2 ANQGSEA. With 6 bases removed from V and 2 bases from J, the gap between germline ends came to 18 bases. TCRdb re-called the reads with MiXCR, one entry per CDR3 protein. The table has more than 300,000 distinct CDR3 sequences, about 34% seen once. In this sample, this clonotype turned up a few times. Its antigen is currently unknown. The sequence derives from a human donor in good health (CMV status not recorded). Some clones in this sample may be carry-over from other donors' samples. The genes are TRBV29-1 and TRBJ2-3, with D perhaps TRBD1 or TRBD2 (5 bases each). The material sequenced was cultured PBMCs, taken from culture after CMV antigen stimulation. CDR3 nucleotides: TGCAGCGTGGCCCTCCCGGGGACCAACACAGATACGCAGTATTTT. This gives the protein CSVALPGTNTDTQYF.